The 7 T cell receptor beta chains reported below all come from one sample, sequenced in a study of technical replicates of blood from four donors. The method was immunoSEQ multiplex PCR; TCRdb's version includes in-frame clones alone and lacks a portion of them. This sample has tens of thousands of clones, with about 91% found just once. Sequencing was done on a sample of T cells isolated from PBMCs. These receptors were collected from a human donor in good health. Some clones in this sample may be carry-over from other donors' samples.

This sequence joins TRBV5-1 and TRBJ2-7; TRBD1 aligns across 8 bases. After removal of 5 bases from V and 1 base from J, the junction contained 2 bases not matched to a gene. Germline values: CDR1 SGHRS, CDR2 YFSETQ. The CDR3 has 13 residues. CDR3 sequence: CASSRTGSYEQYF. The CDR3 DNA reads TGCGCCAGCAGTAGGACAGGGTCCTACGAGCAGTACTTC.

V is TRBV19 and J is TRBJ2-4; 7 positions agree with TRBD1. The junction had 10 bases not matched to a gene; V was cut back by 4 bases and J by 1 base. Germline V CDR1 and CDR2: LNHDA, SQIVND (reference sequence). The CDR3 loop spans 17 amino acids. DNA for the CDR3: TGTGCCAGTAGTACTAGACCCGGGACAGTTGCCAAAAACATTCAGTACTTC. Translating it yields CASSTRPGTVAKNIQYF.

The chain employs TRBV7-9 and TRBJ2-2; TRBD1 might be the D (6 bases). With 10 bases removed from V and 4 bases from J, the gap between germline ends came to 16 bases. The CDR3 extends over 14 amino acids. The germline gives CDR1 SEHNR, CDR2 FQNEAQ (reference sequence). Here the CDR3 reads CATTLGQLTGELFF. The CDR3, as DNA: TGTGCCACTACCTTGGGACAACTCACCGGGGAGCTGTTTTTT. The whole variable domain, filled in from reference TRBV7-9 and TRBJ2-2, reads DTGVSQNPRHKITKRGQNVTFRCDPISEHNRLYWYRQTLGQGPEFLTYFQNEAQLEKSRLLSDRFSAERPKGSFSTLEIQRTEQGDSAMYLCATTLGQLTGELFFGEGSRLTVL.

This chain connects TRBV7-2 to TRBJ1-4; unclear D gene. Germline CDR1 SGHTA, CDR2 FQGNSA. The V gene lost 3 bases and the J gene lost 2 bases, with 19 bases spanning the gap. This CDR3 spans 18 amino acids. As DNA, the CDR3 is TGTGCCAGCAGCTTCTTTTTTTGGGAGGTTGAGACTAATGAAAAACTGTTTTTT. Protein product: CASSFFFWEVETNEKLFF.

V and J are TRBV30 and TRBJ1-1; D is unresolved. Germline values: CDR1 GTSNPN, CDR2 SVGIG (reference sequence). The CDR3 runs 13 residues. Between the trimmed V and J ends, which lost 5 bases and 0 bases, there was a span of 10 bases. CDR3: CAWAQVMNTEAFF. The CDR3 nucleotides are TGTGCCTGGGCCCAGGTGATGAACACTGAAGCTTTCTTT.

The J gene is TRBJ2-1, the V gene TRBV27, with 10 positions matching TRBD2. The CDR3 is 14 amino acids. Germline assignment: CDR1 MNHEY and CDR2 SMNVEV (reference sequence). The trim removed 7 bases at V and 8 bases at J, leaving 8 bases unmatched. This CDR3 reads CASIGAGGLHEQFF. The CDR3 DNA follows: TGTGCCAGCATAGGAGCGGGAGGGTTGCATGAGCAGTTCTTC.

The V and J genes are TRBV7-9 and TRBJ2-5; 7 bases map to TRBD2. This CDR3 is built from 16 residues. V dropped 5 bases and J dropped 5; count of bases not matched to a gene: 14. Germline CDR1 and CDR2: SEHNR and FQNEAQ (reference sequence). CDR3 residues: CASSLSWEGLQETQYF. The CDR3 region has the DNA TGTGCCAGCAGCCTGTCGTGGGAGGGCCTTCAGGAGACCCAGTACTTC.